Listed below are T cell receptor beta chains from one sample, sequenced in a study of blood T cell repertoires in COVID-19. Clones were read by immunoSEQ multiplex PCR, and TCRdb kept only the in-frame ones, dropping some. The sample lists 220,000 or so clones, around 80% occurring once. What was sequenced was peripheral blood. The receptors come from a woman between 55 and 75 years old who had recovered from COVID-19. Both conserved end residues are trimmed from each CDR3.

cdr3_length | v_call | cdr3_aa
14 | TRBV10-3 | AISLTSGGRTDTQY
11 | TRBV7-2 | ASSLGGFTEAF
12 | TRBV14 | ASSQDGTLYEQY
13 | TRBV6-5 | ASSSTVYSGNTIY
12 | TRBV18 | ASSPARTYNEQF
13 | TRBV14 | ASSQVHRSGNTIY
12 | TRBV6-2/TRBV6-3 | ASSSQLQGTEQY
13 | TRBV7-9 | ASSLEGQFGNTIY
14 | TRBV5-1 | ASSLGPTPGTDTQY
10 | TRBV11-2 | ASSLWTGKPY
13 | TRBV4-1 | ASSRLAGGRETQY
14 | TRBV12-5 | ASGLGLAGGYNEQF
10 | TRBV9 | ASSVGGPPLH
10 | TRBV12-3/TRBV12-4 | ASRAGTLGYT
14 | TRBV6-1 | ASSEEAGYSNQPQH
16 | TRBV4-2 | ASSQRGPGTSGVHEQY
11 | TRBV2 | ASSPQINTEAF
12 | TRBV18 | ASSGLAGDETQY
11 | TRBV30 | AWSFYGGTEQF
11 | TRBV14 | ASSQITGTEAF
12 | TRBV2 | ASTRQSSNYGYT
12 | TRBV11-2 | ASRAGVHNSPLH
12 | TRBV7-7 | ASSYGGAGNEQF
12 | TRBV28 | ASSPGDRLSLAF
12 | TRBV19 | ASSLPGPYTEAF
15 | TRBV7-2 | ASSLGLAGVITDTQY
15 | TRBV13 | ASSLVPPRGLRNEQF
13 | TRBV5-6 | ASSLGPRDNSPLH
10 | TRBV7-2 | ASSVPGIGYT
13 | TRBV5-4 | ASSVDAGRLLTQY
9 | TRBV29-1 | SDTGPNTQY
18 | TRBV29-1 | SVERWGASGGAGGTDTQY
10 | TRBV19 | ASSLTIEPQH
11 | TRBV12-3/TRBV12-4 | ASSSTVNTEAF
14 | TRBV7-2 | ASSLGPSGVTGELF
14 | TRBV5-1 | ASSLTSGGPGNTIY
15 | TRBV28 | ASSSGTRVSYNSPLH
12 | TRBV5-6 | ASSLVVDNNEQF
13 | TRBV27 | ASTPHGGANNEQF
12 | TRBV7-9 | ASSFLTVSYEQY
14 | TRBV4-3 | ASSQEPKSNNSPLH
12 | TRBV11-1 | ASRTRGSSYEQY
12 | TRBV9 | ASSTGQGADTQY
14 | TRBV4-1 | ASSHVGQGPSYEQY